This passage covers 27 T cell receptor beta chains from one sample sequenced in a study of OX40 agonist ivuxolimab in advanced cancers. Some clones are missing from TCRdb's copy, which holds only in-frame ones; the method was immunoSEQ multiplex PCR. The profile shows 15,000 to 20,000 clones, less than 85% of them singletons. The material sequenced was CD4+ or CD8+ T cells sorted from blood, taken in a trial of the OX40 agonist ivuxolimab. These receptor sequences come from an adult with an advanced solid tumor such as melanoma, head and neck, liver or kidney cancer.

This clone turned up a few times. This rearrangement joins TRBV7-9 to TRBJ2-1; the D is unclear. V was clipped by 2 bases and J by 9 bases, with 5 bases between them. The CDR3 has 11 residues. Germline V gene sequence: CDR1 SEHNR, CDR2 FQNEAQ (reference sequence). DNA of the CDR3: TGTGCCAGCAGCTTATATGGTGAGCAGTTCTTC. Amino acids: CASSLYGEQFF.

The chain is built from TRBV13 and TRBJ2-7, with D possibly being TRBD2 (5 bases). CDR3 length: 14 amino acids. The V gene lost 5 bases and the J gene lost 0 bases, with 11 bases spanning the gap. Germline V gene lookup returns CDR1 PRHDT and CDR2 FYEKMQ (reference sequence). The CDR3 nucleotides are TGTGCCAGCAGCGTCGGGATGAGCTCCTACGAGCAGTACTTC. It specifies CASSVGMSSYEQYF.

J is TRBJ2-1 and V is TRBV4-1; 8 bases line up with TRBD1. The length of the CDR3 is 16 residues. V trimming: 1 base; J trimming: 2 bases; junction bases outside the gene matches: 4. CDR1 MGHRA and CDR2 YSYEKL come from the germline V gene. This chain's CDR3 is CASSQGRTGPYNEQFF. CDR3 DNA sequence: TGCGCCAGCAGCCAAGGGAGGACAGGGCCCTACAATGAGCAGTTCTTC.

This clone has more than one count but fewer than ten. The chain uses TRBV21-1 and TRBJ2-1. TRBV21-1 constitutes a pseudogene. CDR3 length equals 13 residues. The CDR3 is CASSPQSHNEQFF. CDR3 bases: TGTGCCAGCAGCCCTCAATCTCACAATGAGCAGTTCTTC.

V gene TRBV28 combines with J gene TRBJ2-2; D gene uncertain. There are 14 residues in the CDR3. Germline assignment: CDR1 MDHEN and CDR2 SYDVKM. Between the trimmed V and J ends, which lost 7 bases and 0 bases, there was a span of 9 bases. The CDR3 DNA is TGTGCCAGCACCCTAGGTGCGAACACCGGGGAGCTGTTTTTT. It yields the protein CASTLGANTGELFF. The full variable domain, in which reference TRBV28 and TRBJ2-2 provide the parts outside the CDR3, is DVKVTQSSRYLVKRTGEKVFLECVQDMDHENMFWYRQDPGLGLRLIYFSYDVKMKEKGDIPEGYSVSREKKERFSLILESASTNQTSMYLCASTLGANTGELFFGEGSRLTVL.

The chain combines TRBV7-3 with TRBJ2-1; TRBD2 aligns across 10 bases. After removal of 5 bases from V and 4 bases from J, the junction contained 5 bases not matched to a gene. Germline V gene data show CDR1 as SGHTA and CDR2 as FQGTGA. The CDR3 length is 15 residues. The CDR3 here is CASSPGLASYNEQFF. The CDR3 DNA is TGTGCCAGCAGCCCGGGACTAGCGAGTTACAATGAGCAGTTCTTC.

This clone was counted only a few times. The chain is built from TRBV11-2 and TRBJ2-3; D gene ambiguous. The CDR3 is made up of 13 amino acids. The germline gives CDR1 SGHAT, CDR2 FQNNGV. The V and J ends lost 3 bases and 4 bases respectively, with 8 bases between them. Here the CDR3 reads CASSLVNADTQYF. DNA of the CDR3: TGTGCCAGCAGCTTGGTTAACGCAGATACGCAGTATTTT.

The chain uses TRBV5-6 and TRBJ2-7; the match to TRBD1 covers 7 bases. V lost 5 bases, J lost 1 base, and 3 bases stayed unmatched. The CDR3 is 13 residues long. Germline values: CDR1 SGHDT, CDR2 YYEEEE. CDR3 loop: CASRQQGSYEQYF. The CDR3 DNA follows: TGTGCCAGCAGACAACAGGGGTCCTACGAGCAGTACTTC.

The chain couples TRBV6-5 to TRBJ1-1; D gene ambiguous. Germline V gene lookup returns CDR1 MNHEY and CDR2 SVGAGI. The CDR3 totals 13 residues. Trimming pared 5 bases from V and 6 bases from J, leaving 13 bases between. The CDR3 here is CASSEGRGAEAFF. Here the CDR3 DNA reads TGTGCCAGCAGTGAAGGACGGGGAGCTGAAGCTTTCTTT.

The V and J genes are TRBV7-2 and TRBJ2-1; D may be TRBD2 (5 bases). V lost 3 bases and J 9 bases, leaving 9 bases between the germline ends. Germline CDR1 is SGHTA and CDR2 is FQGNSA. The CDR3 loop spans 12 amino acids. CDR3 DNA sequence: TGTGCCAGCAGCTTCTTGGCGGGTGAGCAGTTCTTC. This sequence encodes CASSFLAGEQFF.

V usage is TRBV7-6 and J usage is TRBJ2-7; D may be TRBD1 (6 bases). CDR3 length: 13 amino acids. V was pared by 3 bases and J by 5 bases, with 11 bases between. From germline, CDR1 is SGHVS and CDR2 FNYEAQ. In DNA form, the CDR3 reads TGTGCCAGCAGCTTTTCAGGGGAAGACGAGCAGTACTTC. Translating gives CASSFSGEDEQYF.

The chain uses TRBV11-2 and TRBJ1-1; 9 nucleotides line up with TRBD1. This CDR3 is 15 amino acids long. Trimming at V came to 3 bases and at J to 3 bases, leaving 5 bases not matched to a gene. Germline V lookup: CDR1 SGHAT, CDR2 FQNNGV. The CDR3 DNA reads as TGTGCCAGCAGCTTGTTACAGGGGGCGCACACTGAAGCTTTCTTT. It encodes CASSLLQGAHTEAFF.

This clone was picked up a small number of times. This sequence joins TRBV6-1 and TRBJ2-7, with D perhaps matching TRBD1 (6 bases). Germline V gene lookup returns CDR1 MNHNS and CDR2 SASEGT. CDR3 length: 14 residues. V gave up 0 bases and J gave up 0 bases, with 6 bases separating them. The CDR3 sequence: CASSEADSSYEQYF. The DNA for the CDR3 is TGTGCCAGCAGTGAAGCGGACAGCTCCTACGAGCAGTACTTC.

The CDR3 nucleotides read TGTGCCAGTAGCCCCTTTTGGGTAAGCTCCTACAATGAGCAGTTCTTC. Translated, it gives CASSPFWVSSYNEQFF. The chain combines TRBV19 with TRBJ2-1; D is unresolved. The germline V gene encodes CDR1 LNHDA and CDR2 SQIVND (reference sequence). The CDR3 has 16 residues. Trimming left V 6 bases short and J 0 bases short, with 15 bases between.

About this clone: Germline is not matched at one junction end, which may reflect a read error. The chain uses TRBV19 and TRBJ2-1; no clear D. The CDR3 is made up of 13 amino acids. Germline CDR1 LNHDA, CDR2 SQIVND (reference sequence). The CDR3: CASSIRAANEQLF. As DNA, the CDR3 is TGTGCCAGTAGTATAAGGGCTGCCAATGAGCAGCTCTTC.

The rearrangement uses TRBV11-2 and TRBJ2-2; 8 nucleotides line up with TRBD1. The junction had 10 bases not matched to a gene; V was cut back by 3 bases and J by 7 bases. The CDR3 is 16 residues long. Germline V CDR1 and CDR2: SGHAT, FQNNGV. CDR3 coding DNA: TGTGCCAGCAGCTTTTCAGGACAGGGTCCCGACGGGGAGCTGTTTTTT. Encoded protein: CASSFSGQGPDGELFF.

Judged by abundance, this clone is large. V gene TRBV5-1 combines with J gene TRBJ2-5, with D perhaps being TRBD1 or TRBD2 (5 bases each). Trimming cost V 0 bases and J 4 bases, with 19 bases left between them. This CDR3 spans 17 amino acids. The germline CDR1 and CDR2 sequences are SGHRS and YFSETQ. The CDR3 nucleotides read TGCGCCAGCAGCTTGGGCGATGAGGGGCTGTTCGGAGAGACCCAGTACTTC. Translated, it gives CASSLGDEGLFGETQYF.

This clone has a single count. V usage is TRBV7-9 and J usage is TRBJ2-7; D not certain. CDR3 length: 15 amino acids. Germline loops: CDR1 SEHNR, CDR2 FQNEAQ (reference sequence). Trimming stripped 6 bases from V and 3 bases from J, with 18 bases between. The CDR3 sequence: CASRSDGGVYYEQYF. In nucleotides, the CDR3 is TGTGCCAGCAGATCGGACGGTGGAGTGTACTACGAGCAGTACTTC.

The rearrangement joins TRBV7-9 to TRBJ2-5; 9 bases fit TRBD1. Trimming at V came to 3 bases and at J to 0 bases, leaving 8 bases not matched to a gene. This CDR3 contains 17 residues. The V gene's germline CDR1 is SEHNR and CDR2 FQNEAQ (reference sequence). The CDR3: CASSFQTGGLHQETQYF. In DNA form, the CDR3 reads TGTGCCAGCAGCTTCCAGACAGGGGGACTCCACCAAGAGACCCAGTACTTC.

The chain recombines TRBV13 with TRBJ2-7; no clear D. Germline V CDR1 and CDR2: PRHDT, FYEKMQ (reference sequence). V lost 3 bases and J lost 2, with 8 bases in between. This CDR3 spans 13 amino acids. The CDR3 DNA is TGTGCCAGCAGCTTTCAGGTACCCTACGAGCAGTACTTC. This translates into CASSFQVPYEQYF.

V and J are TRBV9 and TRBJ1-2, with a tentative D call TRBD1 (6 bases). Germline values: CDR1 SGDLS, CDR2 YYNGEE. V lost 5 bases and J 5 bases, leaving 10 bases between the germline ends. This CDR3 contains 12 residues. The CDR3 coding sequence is TGTGCCAGCAGAGGGGGTGGTTATGGCTACACCTTC. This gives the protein CASRGGGYGYTF.

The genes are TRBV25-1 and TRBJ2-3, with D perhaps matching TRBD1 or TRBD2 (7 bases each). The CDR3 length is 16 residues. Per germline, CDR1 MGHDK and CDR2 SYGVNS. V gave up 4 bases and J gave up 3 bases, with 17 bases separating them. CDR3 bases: TGTGCCAGCAGTGGCAGGGGGGAGGGAGATACAGATACGCAGTATTTT. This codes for CASSGRGEGDTDTQYF. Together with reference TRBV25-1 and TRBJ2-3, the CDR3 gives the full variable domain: EADIYQTPRYLVIGTGKKITLECSQTMGHDKMYWYQQDPGMELHLIHYSYGVNSTEKGDLSSESTVSRIRTEHFPLTLESARPSHTSQYLCASSGRGEGDTDTQYFGPGTRLTVL.

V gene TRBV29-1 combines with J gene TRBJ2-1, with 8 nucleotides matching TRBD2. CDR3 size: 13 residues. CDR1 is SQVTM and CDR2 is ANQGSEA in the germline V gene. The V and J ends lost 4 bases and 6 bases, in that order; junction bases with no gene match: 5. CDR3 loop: CSVVPSGFNEQFF. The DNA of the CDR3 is TGCAGCGTTGTCCCTAGCGGGTTCAATGAGCAGTTCTTC.

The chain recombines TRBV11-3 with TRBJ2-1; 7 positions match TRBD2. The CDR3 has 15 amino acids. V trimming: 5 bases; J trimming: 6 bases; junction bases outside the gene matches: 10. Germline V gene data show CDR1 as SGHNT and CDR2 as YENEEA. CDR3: CASSPRLARGNEQFF. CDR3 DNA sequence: TGTGCCAGCAGCCCCCGACTAGCCCGCGGCAATGAGCAGTTCTTC.

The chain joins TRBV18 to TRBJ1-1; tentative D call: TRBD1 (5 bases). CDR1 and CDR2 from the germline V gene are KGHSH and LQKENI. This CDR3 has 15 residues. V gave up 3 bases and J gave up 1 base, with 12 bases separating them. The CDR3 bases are TGTGCCAGCTCACCCACCGGGACGACGAACACTGAAGCTTTCTTT. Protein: CASSPTGTTNTEAFF.

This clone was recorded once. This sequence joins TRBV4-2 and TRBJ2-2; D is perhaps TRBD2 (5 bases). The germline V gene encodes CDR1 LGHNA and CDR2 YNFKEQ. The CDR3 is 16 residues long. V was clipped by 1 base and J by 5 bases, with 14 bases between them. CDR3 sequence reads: CASSQVPSGGTGELFF. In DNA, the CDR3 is TGTGCCAGCAGCCAAGTTCCCAGCGGCGGGACCGGGGAGCTGTTTTTT.

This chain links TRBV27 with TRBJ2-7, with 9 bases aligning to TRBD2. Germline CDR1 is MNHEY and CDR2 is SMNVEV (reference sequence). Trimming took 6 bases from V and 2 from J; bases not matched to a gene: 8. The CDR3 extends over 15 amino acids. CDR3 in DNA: TGTGCCAGCAGCCCAGAGCGGGGGGTAGCCTACGAGCAGTACTTC. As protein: CASSPERGVAYEQYF.